This T cell receptor (beta chain) emerged from a study of T cells after yellow fever vaccination. Between the trimmed V and J ends, which lost 7 bases and 6 bases, there was a span of 11 bases. The CDR3 is made up of 12 amino acids. Germline V CDR1 and CDR2: MDHEN, SYDVKM. Overall study findings and caveats: In FACS-sorted repertoires, abundant clonotypes from the bulk population could appear as contaminants. Some clonotypes, a small share, were shared between CD4 and CD8 compartments. A faster peak, day 5 versus 15, was reached by the weaker secondary response.

Concerning this clonotype: The antigen is undetermined.

TCRdb analysed the 5' RACE reads with MiXCR anew, one entry per CDR3 protein. Of some 350,000 distinct CDR3 sequences in the sample, about 4% were seen once. The sample was PBMCs, taken 5 days after the yellow fever booster vaccination. This TCR came from a man aged 18 to 30 who received the YFV17D yellow fever vaccine. This sequence joins TRBV28 and TRBJ2-3, with no clear D. The CDR3 nucleotides read TGTGCCAGCACTTCCGGGTTTGATACGCAGTATTTT. This sequence encodes CASTSGFDTQYF.